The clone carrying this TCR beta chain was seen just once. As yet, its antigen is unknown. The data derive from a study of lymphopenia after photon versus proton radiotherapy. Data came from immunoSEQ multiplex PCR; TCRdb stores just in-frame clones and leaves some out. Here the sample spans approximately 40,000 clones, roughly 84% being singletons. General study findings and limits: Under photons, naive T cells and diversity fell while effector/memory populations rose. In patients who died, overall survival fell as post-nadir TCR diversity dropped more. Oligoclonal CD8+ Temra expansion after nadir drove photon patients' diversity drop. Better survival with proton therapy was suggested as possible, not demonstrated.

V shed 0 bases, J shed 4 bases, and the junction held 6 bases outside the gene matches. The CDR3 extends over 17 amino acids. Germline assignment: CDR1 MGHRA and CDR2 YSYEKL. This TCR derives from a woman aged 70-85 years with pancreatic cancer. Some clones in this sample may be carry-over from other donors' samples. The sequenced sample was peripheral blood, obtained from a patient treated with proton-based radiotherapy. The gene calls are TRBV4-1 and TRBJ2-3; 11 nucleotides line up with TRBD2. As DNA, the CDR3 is TGCGCCAGCAGCCAAGAACTTAGCGGGAGGGTGCCAGATACGCAGTATTTT. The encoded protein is CASSQELSGRVPDTQYF.